This T cell receptor (beta chain) was identified during a study of T cells in Graves' hyperthyroidism and ophthalmopathy. RNA transcripts were the template for amplifying TCR beta CDR3 regions. The HTBI primer set was used in a first-round RT-PCR of the TCR CDR3. TCRdb called the multiplex PCR reads again in MiXCR, with one record for every CDR3 protein. The table shows roughly 500,000 distinct CDR3 sequences, with under 60% occurring only once. This clonotype was seen ten or more times. The CDR3 is made up of 13 amino acids. Germline V gene sequence: CDR1 MGHRA, CDR2 YSYEKL. Trimming removed 1 base at V and 4 bases at J, with 7 bases between.

V is TRBV4-1 and J is TRBJ2-5; D is unresolved. The clonotype was recovered from an adult woman with Graves' disease, either hyperthyroidism or ophthalmopathy (not recorded which). The sample taken for sequencing was peripheral blood or thyroid tissue (not recorded which). The CDR3 protein is CASSQVKGETQYF. The CDR3 DNA sequence: TGCGCCAGCAGCCAAGTTAAGGGAGAGACCCAGTACTTC.